This entry describes one T cell receptor beta chain. The entry originates in a study of blood T cell repertoires in COVID-19. In the study overall: From the United States, Italy and Spain came samples of acute and convalescent COVID-19. PBMCs, B-cell-depleted T cells, or T cells provided the cDNA or gDNA that made up the material.

Authors' processing steps: How many nucleated cells were present was estimated from reference gene primer amplification. Measured with immunoSEQ multiplex PCR; TCRdb has only the in-frame clones, and not every one. The V and J calls and clone size are taken from that table; D and trimming were inferred from the DNA. The sample consists of about 42,000 clones, roughly 84% of them appearing once. The CDR3 loop spans 12 amino acids. The V end was cut by 6 bases, the J end by 3 bases, with 7 bases between. Per the germline V gene, CDR1 is SGHVS and CDR2 is FQNEAQ. The sample comprised peripheral blood. This chain connects TRBV7-8 to TRBJ2-3; D remains unclear. This TCR was sampled from a human donor in a cohort sampled during active COVID-19. The CDR3 loop reads CASRRLTDTQYF. Written as DNA, the CDR3 is TGTGCCAGCAGAAGACTTACAGATACGCAGTATTTT.